The rows below give T cell receptor beta chains drawn from one sample of a study of T cell responses to AZD1222 COVID-19 vaccine. Libraries were prepared by immunoSEQ multiplex PCR; TCRdb keeps only in-frame clonotypes and omits some of them. The sample lists 40,000 to 55,000 clones; around 90% were seen once. The specimen was peripheral blood, collected 28 days after the second AZD1222 dose. The source is an adult who received the AZD1222 COVID-19 vaccine. CDR3s include the opening cysteine and the closing phenylalanine or tryptophan. The D gene is left open where the match is weak.

v_call	j_call	d_call	cdr3_nt	cdr3_aa
TRBV27	TRBJ2-1	TRBD2	TGTGCCAGCAGTTCGGTAGCGGGCCAGAGCTCCTACAATGAGCAGTTCTTC	CASSSVAGQSSYNEQFF
TRBV7-8	TRBJ1-1	TRBD1	TGTGCCAGCAGCAAACAGGGGACTGAAGCTTTCTTT	CASSKQGTEAFF
TRBV19	TRBJ1-5	-	TGTGCCAGTACCGCACTCAAAAGGGGGTTGAACCAGCCCCAGCATTTT	CASTALKRGLNQPQHF
TRBV19	TRBJ1-5	-	TGTGCCAGTAGGGTCTCGGGGGGCGTTAATCAGCCCCAGCATTTT	CASRVSGGVNQPQHF
TRBV7-2	TRBJ2-5	TRBD2	TGTGCCAGCAGCTTAGGGATGCTAGCGGGGGGATTCGAATCAGAGACCCAGTACTTC	CASSLGMLAGGFESETQYF
TRBV7-7	TRBJ2-1	TRBD1	TGTGCCAGCAGCTTTCGCCCATCCGGGACAGGCTCCTACAATGAGCAGTTCTTC	CASSFRPSGTGSYNEQFF
TRBV10-3	TRBJ2-7	TRBD2	TGTGCCATCAGTACAACTGGGACTAGCGGGGGGGTTGGGGTGAACGAGCAGTACTTC	CAISTTGTSGGVGVNEQYF
TRBV9	TRBJ2-1	TRBD2	TGTGCCAGCAGCGCCTATCCACAGACTAGCGGATACAATGAGCAGTTCTTC	CASSAYPQTSGYNEQFF
TRBV2	TRBJ2-7	-	TGTGCCAGCAGTGAGCAGGGGGGGTCCTACGAGCAGTACTTC	CASSEQGGSYEQYF
TRBV19	TRBJ1-1	TRBD1	TGTGCCAGTAGTACCCTCCGTGCACAGGGGAGTGAAGCTTTCTTT	CASSTLRAQGSEAFF
TRBV14	TRBJ2-2	-	TGTGCCAGCAGCCAAGATAAGGTTAGCAGCGTCAACACCGGGGAGCTGTTTTTT	CASSQDKVSSVNTGELFF
TRBV30	TRBJ2-2	-	TGTGCCTGGCGTTATGGGGGGGCGTGGACCGGGGAGCTGTTTTTT	CAWRYGGAWTGELFF